Included here is one TCR beta chain sequence, with context. Its antigen is currently unknown. Nashville, Tennessee was home to all donors, who were Caucasian adults. The source of the sample is a study of shared clonotypes between healthy human individuals. Study findings and constraints: A reduction in generation probabilities was seen for non-shared clonotypes relative to those shared by all four donors.

This CDR3 has 19 residues. Losses at the gene ends were 4 bases for V and 6 bases for J; bases not matched to a gene: 13. Germline V lookup: CDR1 SGHVS, CDR2 FQNEAQ. The run depth of the assay was deep. TCRdb's table, derived via immunoSEQ multiplex PCR, lists solely in-frame clones and lacks some. The table lists about 1 million clones, about three quarters of them singletons. V and J are TRBV7-8 and TRBJ2-1; 15 bases match TRBD2. Sequenced sample: memory CD4+ T cells sorted from blood. Subset noted: CD45RA-negative fraction. The origin of this receptor is a man in his late teens or twenties in good health. The CDR3 here is CASSSPGTSGRRLLNEQFF. The DNA of the CDR3 is TGTGCCAGCAGCTCACCCGGGACTAGCGGGAGGCGCCTTCTCAATGAGCAGTTCTTC.